Each of the 2 T cell receptor beta chains below was sequenced from the same sample in a study of T cell repertoires in cytomegalovirus infection. Using its own MiXCR run on the reads, TCRdb lists one record per CDR3 protein. Here the sample spans approximately 550,000 distinct CDR3 sequences, approximately 15% being singletons. Sequencing was carried out using CD8+ T cells from PBMCs. The receptor set was obtained from a human donor in good health (CMV status not recorded). Some clones in this sample may be carry-over from other donors' samples.

This clonotype was recorded at least ten times. The chain links TRBV6-1 to TRBJ1-4, with a possible D match to TRBD1 (5 bases). The CDR3 length is 16 residues. CDR1 and CDR2 from the germline V gene are MNHNS and SASEGT. V was shortened by 6 bases and J by 6 bases, with 20 bases between the two germline ends. CDR3 residues: CASRGDRRLEDEKLFF. Written as DNA, the CDR3 is TGTGCCAGCAGGGGGGATCGGCGCCTCGAGGATGAAAAACTGTTTTTT.

The V gene is TRBV28, the J gene TRBJ2-7; no definite D call. V was pared by 1 base and J by 0 bases, with 13 bases between. CDR1 is MDHEN, CDR2 SYDVKM, per germline. The CDR3 has 16 amino acids. The DNA for the CDR3 is TGTGCCAGCAGTTTATTCCCGGGTAGTTCCTCCTACGAGCAGTACTTC. Encoded protein: CASSLFPGSSSYEQYF.